This TCR beta chain was obtained from a study of CD8+CD57+ T cells in acquired aplastic anemia. About the study: The sorted CD4+ and CD8+ cells yielded an average around 3.2 ug of DNA.

The study profiled TCR beta VDJ and CDR3 using genomic DNA as template. MiXCR was run by TCRdb on the reads, yielding one entry per CDR3 protein. The profile shows some 160,000 distinct CDR3 sequences, 45% to 55% of them singletons. Regarding the study as a whole: Some 31 CD8+ CDR3 sequences were shared between patients and controls.

This clonotype was counted many times. Its specificity is unknown. Selection for sequencing was limited to patients who had shown CD8+CD57+ cell expansion by flow cytometry. The patients all had a severe acquired aplastic anemia diagnosis. Patients were untreated when blood was sampled. CDR3 length equals 15 residues. Between the trimmed V and J ends, which lost 2 bases and 3 bases, there was a span of 14 bases. CDR1 and CDR2 from the germline V gene are SGHTS and YDEGEE. The TCR sequence derives from a human donor with aplastic anemia. Sequencing was done on a sample of sorted CD4+, CD8+, or CD8+CD57+ T cells (not recorded which) from PBMCs. The genes are TRBV5-8 and TRBJ1-1, with D possibly matching TRBD1 (6 bases). Written as DNA, the CDR3 is TGTGCCAGCAGCTTAAACCCCGGACAGTACACTGAAGCTTTCTTT. This sequence encodes CASSLNPGQYTEAFF.